Reported below is one TCR beta chain. Its antigen has not been determined. Base qualities are not provided; no much larger clone lies one nucleotide away. Preparation of the library involved the immunoSEQ multiplex PCR assay. From the authors' description of their analysis: A statistical classification framework was built for diagnosing cytomegalovirus status from the catalog of TCR beta chain sequences. This immuneACCESS table, as held by TCRdb, lists in-frame sequences with V and J called but not all clones. Of the missing ones, under half trace to an unresolved V gene in checked studies; the others have no known cause. The V and J calls and the clone size are those of that table, but D and trimming were determined from the DNA. Within this sample are tens of thousands of clones, with 90% to 96% of them counted one time only. About 1.5% of the sample is held by the ten biggest clonotypes. The sample comes from a study of cytomegalovirus exposure and HLA in healthy donors (dated by TCRdb to about 2017). With regard to the full study: According to a later analysis, one platform produced both the 120 validation repertoires and the 550 to 800 repertoires of the first cohort. The study aimed to test whether signatures of past pathogen exposure could be identified by cataloging public T cell receptors. Along with the approximately 650-subject first cohort, a separate validation cohort of around 110 different subjects was used. High-throughput TCR immunosequencing, statistical association of individual TCRs with disease status, and machine learning were combined to predict cytomegalovirus infection status. Study-wide conclusions, independent of this receptor: The authors suggested that the approach could potentially be extended to other disease states and immunological phenotypes. A later analysis lacked HLA typing for the validation cohort, so it scored co-occurrence in that cohort across all 110 or so repertoires. The study listed approximately 150 TCR beta chains as associated with cytomegalovirus. A later analysis found that TCRs clustered in the first cohort also tended to co-occur in the roughly 120 validation repertoires, with 94% of cluster scores above 0. Most TCR sequences were seen in very few donors, while some public TCRs were found in many individuals. The classifier was reported to diagnose cytomegalovirus status with high specificity and sensitivity in both the original and validation cohorts. A few of the identified cytomegalovirus-associated TCR beta chains were confirmed in vitro to be specific for cytomegalovirus antigens.

Donors formed part of the validation cohort, which comprised about 130 subjects and was distinct from the first cohort of several hundred subjects. The junction shows trimming of 3 bases on V and 7 bases on J, plus 7 bases between the germline ends. The CDR3 sequence holds 12 residues, the cysteine and phenylalanine included. The DNA shown is the 36-base CDR3, in frame from base 1. The germline V gene encodes CDR1 SGHTS and CDR2 YDEGEE. The sample was PBMCs. The TCR originated in a man in his late teens or twenties in good health and CMV-seropositive. The chain employs TRBV5-8 and TRBJ1-4; TRBD1 could be the D gene, as 5 bases match. This receptor has the CDR3 CASSWGAEKLFF. The nucleotide sequence is given as TGTGCCAGCAGCTGGGGCGCTGAAAAACTGTTTTTT.